This T cell receptor (beta chain) was recorded in a study of OX40 agonist ivuxolimab in advanced cancers. The wider study: An agonistic anti-OX40 (CD134) antibody, ivuxolimab, was used to treat the patients. Points from the study as a whole: Blood T cells, both CD4+ and CD8+, expanded clonally by week 6 at 0.1 to 3.0 mg/kg. Clonal expansion among partial responders at 0.1-3.0 mg/kg ranked near the lowest.

The protocol was immunoSEQ multiplex PCR, while the TCRdb copy is restricted to in-frame clones and leaves out a portion. The sample lists around 50,000 clones, roughly 77% occurring once. CDR3 length: 15 amino acids. Germline values: CDR1 MDHEN, CDR2 SYDVKM. V lost 7 bases, J lost 2 bases, and 17 bases lay in between. This clone was seen a single time. Its matching antigen is unknown. The input for sequencing was CD4+ or CD8+ T cells sorted from blood, taken in a trial of the OX40 agonist ivuxolimab. This TCR was sampled from an adult with an advanced solid tumor such as melanoma, head and neck, liver or kidney cancer. This chain connects TRBV28 to TRBJ1-2; the D is unclear. CDR3 DNA: TGTGCCAGCACTTCGGGCCTCGGGAAGAACTATGGCTACACCTTC. Encoded protein: CASTSGLGKNYGYTF.